A single sample is the source of the 27 T cell receptor beta chains below, sequenced in a study of blood T cell repertoires in COVID-19. Sequenced by immunoSEQ multiplex PCR; TCRdb stores in-frame clones only, minus some. The sample carries around 47,000 clones, nearly 70% recorded once. The specimen was peripheral blood. Every receptor here comes from an elderly man with acute or convalescent COVID-19.

The V gene is TRBV7-9, the J gene TRBJ1-2; D is possibly TRBD1 (5 bases). CDR1 is SEHNR and CDR2 is FQNEAQ in the germline V gene (reference sequence). The CDR3 covers 12 residues. Trimming removed 6 bases from V and 7 bases from J, with 12 bases in between. The DNA for the CDR3 is TGTGCCAGCAGGCAGGGTGCCTCTGGCTACACCTTC. Residues: CASRQGASGYTF.

The chain links TRBV6-5 to TRBJ2-2; D is uncertain. The V end was cut by 5 bases, the J end by 6 bases, with 10 bases between. Germline CDR1 MNHEY, CDR2 SVGAGI. The CDR3 has 13 residues. The CDR3 loop is CASSTLVPGELFF. In DNA, the CDR3 is TGTGCCAGCAGTACTCTAGTCCCCGGGGAGCTGTTTTTT.

The rearrangement joins TRBV5-1 to TRBJ2-5; 12 bases agree with TRBD1. Germline CDR1 and CDR2: SGHRS and YFSETQ. V shed 7 bases and J 5 bases; nucleotides not matched to a gene: 9. The CDR3 has 15 residues. The CDR3 DNA follows: TGCGCCAGCGTCTCCGGGACAGGGGGCGGTGAGACCCAGTACTTC. The encoded protein is CASVSGTGGGETQYF.

The V gene is TRBV11-2, the J gene TRBJ2-7; TRBD2 matches at 11 bases. Trimming removed 3 bases from V and 4 bases from J; junction bases left unmatched: 2. Germline CDR1 and CDR2: SGHAT and FQNNGV. The length of the CDR3 is 14 residues. For the CDR3, the DNA is TGTGCCAGCAGCTTGGGACTAGCGGCTTACGAGCAGTACTTC. Translating it yields CASSLGLAAYEQYF.

In DNA form, the CDR3 reads TGTGCCAGCAGTTATGCCTTCAGGGCTGGTTATGGCTACACCTTC. Its translation is CASSYAFRAGYGYTF. The J gene is TRBJ1-2, the V gene TRBV6-5, with a possible D match to TRBD1 (5 bases). The V gene's germline CDR1 is MNHEY and CDR2 SVGAGI. Trimming left V 3 bases short and J 5 bases short, with 16 bases between. This CDR3 comprises 15 residues.

This clone has more than one count but fewer than ten. The chain has TRBV11-3 and TRBJ1-4, with a tentative D call TRBD1 (6 bases). From germline, CDR1 is SGHNT and CDR2 YENEEA. Between the trimmed V and J ends, which lost 4 bases and 8 bases, there was a span of 20 bases. The CDR3 extends over 16 amino acids. CDR3 in amino acids: CASSSKQGPLREKLFF. The CDR3 DNA reads TGTGCCAGCAGCTCAAAACAGGGCCCGCTACGGGAAAAACTGTTTTTT. The full variable domain, in which reference TRBV11-3 and TRBJ1-4 provide the parts outside the CDR3, is EAGVVQSPRYKIIEKKQPVAFWCNPISGHNTLYWYLQNLGQGPELLIRYENEEAVDDSQLPKDRFSAERLKGVDSTLKIQPAELGDSAVYLCASSSKQGPLREKLFFGSGTQLSVL.

This clone was seen more than once but under ten times. The chain is built from TRBV7-9 and TRBJ1-2, with 7 bases matching TRBD1. Germline CDR1 and CDR2: SEHNR and FQNEAQ (reference sequence). The CDR3 is made up of 14 amino acids. V trimming: 4 bases; J trimming: 5 bases; junction bases outside the gene matches: 7. Here the CDR3 DNA reads TGTGCCAGCAGCTGGACAGGCATCCGTTATGGCTACACCTTC. Translated: CASSWTGIRYGYTF.

The gene calls are TRBV6-5 and TRBJ2-7; D possibly corresponds to TRBD1 (6 bases). V was trimmed by 4 bases and J by 3 bases, leaving 16 bases between them. This CDR3 region has 15 residues. Germline CDR1 and CDR2: MNHEY and SVGAGI. The CDR3 reads CASSWQGSGHYEQYF. The CDR3 DNA reads as TGTGCCAGCAGTTGGCAGGGGTCGGGACACTACGAGCAGTACTTC.

This rearrangement joins TRBV5-1 to TRBJ1-3; D remains ambiguous. The V and J ends lost 3 bases and 2 bases respectively, with 9 bases between them. The V gene's germline CDR1 is SGHRS and CDR2 YFSETQ. The CDR3 contains 14 residues. CDR3 sequence: CASSSAGTGNTIYF. Here the CDR3 DNA reads TGCGCCAGCAGCTCGGCGGGTACTGGAAACACCATATATTTT.

This chain connects TRBV6-2 or TRBV6-3 to TRBJ2-3; TRBD1 might be the D (6 bases). Germline V CDR1 and CDR2: MNHEY, SVGEGT. This CDR3 has 15 amino acids. V lost 0 bases to trimming and J lost 4 bases, with 11 bases between them. CDR3 nucleotides: TGTGCCAGCAGTTACTCTAGGACAGAGGCAGATACGCAGTATTTT. It codes for CASSYSRTEADTQYF.

The J gene is TRBJ1-6, the V gene TRBV5-1; D might be TRBD1 (5 bases). V was trimmed by 0 bases and J by 9 bases, leaving 10 bases between them. Germline CDR1 reads SGHRS; CDR2 reads YFSETQ. The CDR3 extends over 14 amino acids. CDR3 region: CASSLEGVASPLHF. The DNA of the CDR3 is TGCGCCAGCAGCTTGGAAGGGGTAGCTTCACCCCTCCACTTT.

The chain employs TRBV18 and TRBJ2-1; 10 bases agree with TRBD2. This CDR3 contains 15 residues. The junction had 6 bases not matched to a gene; V was cut back by 3 bases and J by 7 bases. Germline CDR1 KGHSH, CDR2 LQKENI. The CDR3 DNA reads as TGTGCCAGCTCACCCCTAGCGGGAGTGGGGAATGAGCAGTTCTTC. This gives the protein CASSPLAGVGNEQFF.

This chain links TRBV9 with TRBJ1-3, with a possible D match to TRBD1 (5 bases). Deletions cut 4 bases from V and 4 bases from J, with 12 bases between. The CDR3 covers 14 residues. Germline lookup yields CDR1 SGDLS and CDR2 YYNGEE. In DNA form, the CDR3 reads TGTGCCAGCAGCCTGACAGTGGCAGGAAACACCATATATTTT. Amino acids: CASSLTVAGNTIYF.

The genes are TRBV29-1 and TRBJ1-2; no reliable D call. The CDR3 spans 10 residues. CDR1 SQVTM and CDR2 ANQGSEA come from the germline V gene. Trimming stripped 6 bases from V and 3 bases from J, with 5 bases between. The CDR3 DNA sequence: TGCAGCGTCACGGACTATGGCTACACCTTC. This codes for CSVTDYGYTF.

V and J are TRBV27 and TRBJ1-3, with 10 bases that match TRBD1. Germline V gene lookup returns CDR1 MNHEY and CDR2 SMNVEV (reference sequence). This CDR3 has 16 amino acids. J gave up 7 bases and V 5 bases, and 11 bases lay outside the gene matches. CDR3 bases: TGTGCCAGCAGTCCAGGGACAGGGGACGCCTGGAACACCATATATTTT. This codes for CASSPGTGDAWNTIYF.

The chain combines TRBV5-1 with TRBJ2-2; 8 bases are shared with TRBD1. Germline V gives CDR1 SGHRS, CDR2 YFSETQ. This CDR3 comprises 17 residues. V was clipped by 1 base and J by 6 bases; unmatched bases: 11. The CDR3 DNA reads as TGCGCCAGCAGCTTGTTTGCAGGGGGCGGTTTCGCCGGGGAGCTGTTTTTT. It specifies CASSLFAGGGFAGELFF.

The chain employs TRBV6-5 and TRBJ1-2, with D possibly TRBD1 on 6 matching bases. Trimming took 7 bases from V and 2 from J, leaving 14 bases between them. CDR1 is MNHEY, CDR2 SVGAGI, per germline. This CDR3 contains 14 residues. The CDR3 spells CASTTQGGNYGYTF. CDR3 bases: TGTGCCAGCACCACACAGGGAGGGAACTATGGCTACACCTTC.

CDR3 in amino acids: CASSQLTGGTEAFF. CDR3 bases: TGCGCCAGCAGCCAACTCACAGGGGGGACTGAAGCTTTCTTT. This chain links TRBV4-1 with TRBJ1-1, with TRBD1 identical over 8 bases. CDR3 length equals 14 residues. V lost 2 bases and J lost 5; bases outside the gene matches: 4. Germline CDR1 MGHRA, CDR2 YSYEKL.

J is TRBJ2-3 and V is TRBV6-6; 8 nucleotides match TRBD1. CDR3 length equals 17 residues. The V gene end was trimmed by 5 bases and the J gene end by 4 bases; junction bases not matched to a gene: 14. Germline CDR1 and CDR2: MNHNY and SVGAGI (reference sequence). The CDR3 DNA follows: TGTGCCAGCAGTCCCGGGACAGGTTTAAGCACCGCAGATACGCAGTATTTT. Translated, it gives CASSPGTGLSTADTQYF.

The V call is TRBV5-1, the J call TRBJ2-1; no definite D call. Trimming took 4 bases from V and 5 from J, leaving 7 bases between them. The CDR3 spans 12 residues. Germline V lookup: CDR1 SGHRS, CDR2 YFSETQ. CDR3 sequence reads: CASSEANNEQFF. CDR3 bases: TGCGCCAGCAGCGAAGCTAACAATGAGCAGTTCTTC.

The V call is TRBV27, the J call TRBJ1-3; no clear D gene. Looked up from germline, CDR1 is MNHEY and CDR2 is SMNVEV (reference sequence). Trimming cost V 5 bases and J 0 bases, with 14 bases left between them. This CDR3 has 16 amino acids. The CDR3 DNA follows: TGTGCCAGCAGTCCGCATTCTTCCGGCTCTGGAAACACCATATATTTT. It translates to CASSPHSSGSGNTIYF.

This clone was found a few times. The rearrangement joins TRBV12-3 or TRBV12-4 to TRBJ1-5, with unresolved D. The CDR3 is made up of 12 amino acids. V lost 7 bases, J lost 7 bases, and 11 bases lay in between. The CDR3 protein is CASTGGGQPQHF. CDR3 coding DNA: TGTGCCAGCACCGGTGGCGGCCAGCCCCAGCATTTT.

The chain joins TRBV11-3 to TRBJ2-2, with D unclear. This CDR3 region has 13 residues. V lost 5 bases and J lost 4, with 8 bases in between. Germline V lookup: CDR1 SGHNT, CDR2 YENEEA. CDR3 nucleotide sequence: TGTGCCAGCAGCCTCTATGGCACCGGGGAGCTGTTTTTT. Translation: CASSLYGTGELFF.

The chain joins TRBV4-1 to TRBJ1-3; D may be TRBD1 (6 bases). This CDR3 is 18 amino acids long. Looked up from germline, CDR1 is MGHRA and CDR2 is YSYEKL. With 0 bases removed from V and 0 bases from J, the gap between germline ends came to 15 bases. CDR3 sequence reads: CASSQDRTAAFSGNTIYF. CDR3 nucleotides: TGCGCCAGCAGCCAAGACCGGACAGCTGCTTTCTCTGGAAACACCATATATTTT.

The chain recombines TRBV14 with TRBJ2-6; 7 bases align to TRBD1. CDR1 and CDR2 from the germline V gene are SGHDN and FVKESK. The CDR3 sequence is 18 residues long. J gave up 0 bases and V 4 bases, and 9 bases lay outside the gene matches. Here the CDR3 reads CASSPPTGECSGANVLTF. The DNA for the CDR3 is TGTGCCAGCAGCCCCCCCACAGGGGAGTGCTCTGGGGCCAACGTCCTGACTTTC.

The chain combines TRBV6-6 with TRBJ2-5; D is unclear. This CDR3 contains 13 residues. Germline V lookup: CDR1 MNHNY, CDR2 SVGAGI (reference sequence). V was clipped by 2 bases and J by 1 base, with 5 bases between them. CDR3 nucleotide sequence: TGTGCCAGCAGTTACGCGTTCCAAGAGACCCAGTACTTC. This codes for CASSYAFQETQYF.

The genes are TRBV11-3 and TRBJ1-1, with 7 bases that match TRBD1. CDR1 is SGHNT, CDR2 YENEEA, per germline. Trimming removed 4 bases from V and 2 bases from J; junction bases left unmatched: 4. CDR3 length: 14 residues. In nucleotides, the CDR3 is TGTGCCAGCAGCTCCGGACAGGATAACACTGAAGCTTTCTTT. Translated: CASSSGQDNTEAFF.